This T cell receptor (beta chain) was profiled in a study of cytomegalovirus exposure and HLA in healthy donors. The table came from immunoSEQ multiplex PCR; TCRdb's copy has only in-frame clones and leaves some out. The sample has tens of thousands of clones; around 85% are singletons. In germline, CDR1 is SGHTA, CDR2 FQGNSA. Deletions cut 5 bases from V and 1 base from J, with 14 bases between. This CDR3 comprises 15 residues. The sequence derives from a young man in good health and CMV-seronegative. The sequenced sample consisted of PBMCs. The genes are TRBV7-2 and TRBJ1-2; D possibly corresponds to TRBD1 (5 bases). The CDR3 region is CASSPGRTLNYGYTF. DNA of the CDR3: TGTGCCAGCAGCCCAGGGAGGACCCTTAACTATGGCTACACCTTC.